The present T cell receptor beta chain was sequenced within a study of blood T cells in healthy people across ages (dated by TCRdb to the mid-2010s). Study-level background: In model experiments, template switching captured about one uniquely barcoded TCR beta cDNA molecule for every two T cells. The study measured age-related changes in TCR beta repertoire diversity using deep sequencing normalized with unique cDNA molecular identifiers. The donors were split into four age groups: young (average around 16 years), middle-aged (around 37), aged (more than 55) and long-lived (82). To avoid experimental bias, donors of different ages were randomly spread across the sequencing lanes. For two donors (one aged 18 to 29 and one aged 80 or older), the study analyzed two additional independent replicas of 1 million unique cDNA reads from the same blood draw. Findings and caveats that apply to the study as a whole: Total diversity estimates from one million sequenced T cells were considered lower bounds and underestimates. Compared with the aged group, more naive CD4+ T cells, fewer expanded clones and increased TCR diversity were shown by the long-lived group, suggesting age selection. Because donor CMV infection status was unknown, age-related changes in expanded clonotypes were potentially confounded. A strong correlation was found between observed TCR beta diversity and the percentage of naive T cells measured by flow cytometry. As age increased, observed TCR beta diversity per million T cells dropped in a roughly linear way, and a significant reduction was already evident by age 40. Conclusive comparison of naive and antigen-experienced compartments was prevented by the profiling of bulk unsorted PBMCs.

Library generation was performed with 5' RACE. Reads for this sample came from an Illumina HiSeq 2500. A second roughly 7 to 11 cycle PCR used a sample-barcoded 5' primer and a J-beta primer mix. A template-switch 5' adaptor carrying 12 random nucleotides introduced a unique molecular identifier onto each TCR beta cDNA molecule. Each sample yielded at least 3 million CDR3-containing paired-end reads. All of the RNA was converted into first-strand cDNA using the Mint cDNA synthesis kit, with a TRBC-specific oligonucleotide serving as the primer. Following uracil-DNA glycosylase treatment, all cDNA underwent a first 18-cycle PCR with the universal primers M1SS and BC2_uni_R. Per the authors' processing: Normalization of each sample was performed by random selection of 1 million high-quality reads, each carrying a distinct molecular identifier. Reads sharing molecular identifiers were discarded rather than binned into consensus sequences. MiTCR, set to a Q25 quality threshold and the strictest error-elimination algorithm, was used for CDR3 identification, clonotype clustering and error correction. A nonparametric unseen species model using Euler transformation provided a lower-bound estimate of total TCR beta diversity. TCRdb reanalyzed the raw reads on its own, using fastp at Q25 for trimming and MiXCR for clone calling, and kept in-frame beta chains. CDR3 protein sequences are deduplicated, and each keeps its most common genes and DNA. For this entry, the V and J calls and clone size follow TCRdb and not the study's own pipeline. The table for this sample lists hundreds of thousands of distinct CDR3 sequences; around 42% of them were counted only once. The top ten clonotypes cover about 21% of the sample.

As for this clonotype: Its specific antigen is unknown. Base qualities are not recorded, but no much larger clone differs from it by a single base.

V drops 8 bases and J drops 3 bases, leaving 16 bases in between. Sequences SQVTM (CDR1) and ANQGSEA (CDR2) are obtained from the germline V gene. From its cysteine to its phenylalanine, the CDR3 spans 13 amino acids. Only the CDR3 DNA stays, 39 bases, in frame from base 1. The donors were around 39 Caucasian individuals from Russia, aged about 6 to 95 years, who were systemically healthy. Each donor gave 8.5 to 10 milliliters of peripheral blood, collected into EDTA-treated Vacutainer tubes. Ficoll-Paque density-gradient centrifugation was used to isolate PBMCs, with at least 7 million per sample. Trizol reagent was used to extract total RNA from the PBMCs, yielding at least 5.5 micrograms per sample. Naive CD45RAhigh/CD27high T cell percentages were measured by flow cytometry on a PBMC aliquot from every donor.

Sequenced: blood. The sequence is built from TRBV29-1 and TRBJ1-1, with no confident D gene call. This TCR was sampled from a man aged 55 to 70 in good health. The DNA sequence is given as TGCAGCCACGCACGTGACGTTGACACTGAAGCTTTCTTT. The translation is CSHARDVDTEAFF.